The 22 T cell receptor beta chains in this list originate from one sample, sequenced in a study of T-cell reconstitution after alpha-beta-depleted transplantation in children. TCRbeta library construction was performed incorporating unique molecular identifiers. Each CDR3 protein gets one entry after TCRdb re-called the PCR reads with MiXCR. Of under 75,000 distinct CDR3 sequences in the sample, around 9.9% were seen once. This specimen was PBMCs, taken before TCRalphabeta/CD19-depleted stem cell transplant. Receptor source: a boy under 18 with acute myeloid leukemia, due to receive a stem cell transplant.

The rearrangement links TRBV30 to TRBJ1-1, with D perhaps TRBD1 (5 bases). Germline CDR1 GTSNPN, CDR2 SVGIG (reference sequence). The length of the CDR3 is 13 residues. V was trimmed by 0 bases and J by 6 bases, leaving 11 bases between them. The chain's CDR3 is CAWSVLGTPEAFF. In DNA form, the CDR3 reads TGTGCCTGGAGTGTACTGGGGACGCCTGAAGCTTTCTTT.

This clonotype was recorded at least ten times. CDR3 residues: CASSEWKGLMGNEQFF. CDR3 sequence (DNA): TGTGCCAGCAGTGAATGGAAGGGGCTTATGGGCAATGAGCAGTTCTTC. This sequence joins TRBV25-1 and TRBJ2-1, with a possible D match to TRBD1 (5 bases). The length of the CDR3 is 16 residues. Per the germline V gene, CDR1 is MGHDK and CDR2 is SYGVNS. V shed 1 base and J shed 6 bases, with 16 bases lying between them.

Points on this clonotype: Relative to the germline gene, one junction end is altered; a read error may explain this. The chain carries TRBV12-3 or TRBV12-4 and TRBJ2-3; 14 nucleotides match TRBD2. This CDR3 spans 13 amino acids. CDR3 nucleotide sequence: TGTGCCAGCAGTTTGACTAGCGGGGGGGCCGGGGATTTT. Amino acid sequence: CASSLTSGGAGDF.

This clonotype was seen a few times. V usage is TRBV7-3 and J usage is TRBJ1-1; no clear D. Trimming pared 5 bases from V and 2 bases from J, leaving 12 bases between. The CDR3 loop spans 14 amino acids. Germline V gives CDR1 SGHTA, CDR2 FQGTGA. For the CDR3, the DNA is TGTGCCAGCAGCCGATTAGGGAAAAACACTGAAGCTTTCTTT. Translated: CASSRLGKNTEAFF. Based on the CDR3 plus reference TRBV7-3 and TRBJ1-1, the full variable domain is GAGVSQTPSNKVTEKGKYVELRCDPISGHTALYWYRQSLGQGPEFLIYFQGTGAADDSGLPNDRFFAVRPEGSVSTLKIQRTERGDSAVYLCASSRLGKNTEAFFGQGTRLTVV.

This clonotype showed up many times. This sequence joins TRBV28 and TRBJ1-4; tentatively, D is TRBD1 (6 bases). Between the trimmed V and J ends, which lost 3 bases and 9 bases, there was a span of 14 bases. Germline lookup yields CDR1 MDHEN and CDR2 SYDVKM. This CDR3 contains 14 residues. CDR3 amino acids: CASSLRGGSQKLFF. For the CDR3, the DNA is TGTGCCAGCAGTTTGAGGGGGGGCAGCCAAAAACTGTTTTTT.

This clonotype was seen ten or more times. The V and J genes are TRBV7-2 and TRBJ2-7; D perhaps matches TRBD1 (5 bases). This CDR3 comprises 15 residues. Trimming shortened V by 6 bases and J by 4 bases, and 19 bases separated the two germline ends. The V gene's germline CDR1 is SGHTA and CDR2 FQGNSA. The CDR3 loop is CASSPAGHFAYEQYF. CDR3 sequence (DNA): TGTGCCAGCAGTCCAGCCGGACATTTCGCTTACGAGCAGTACTTC.

This clonotype was recorded at least ten times. The chain employs TRBV5-1 and TRBJ2-5, with D unclear. CDR1 SGHRS and CDR2 YFSETQ come from the germline V gene. Trimming shortened V by 0 bases and J by 5 bases, and 14 bases separated the two germline ends. The CDR3 has 15 residues. CDR3 DNA sequence: TGCGCCAGCAGCTTGGCGGTCTTGGCCTCCGAGACCCAGTACTTC. Its translation is CASSLAVLASETQYF.

The sample holds many counts of this clonotype. This sequence joins TRBV7-9 and TRBJ2-5, with TRBD2 identical over 10 bases. Germline lookup yields CDR1 SEHNR and CDR2 FQNEAQ (reference sequence). Trimming at V came to 1 base and at J to 0 bases, leaving 5 bases not matched to a gene. The CDR3 runs 17 residues. CDR3 sequence: CASSLDLAGGYQETQYF. In nucleotides, the CDR3 is TGTGCCAGCAGCTTAGATTTAGCGGGGGGTTACCAAGAGACCCAGTACTTC.

This chain links TRBV20-1 with TRBJ2-5, with TRBD1 matching over 8 bases. Per the germline V gene, CDR1 is DFQATT and CDR2 is SNEGSKA (reference sequence). Trimming cost V 5 bases and J 4 bases; bases outside gene matches: 9. The CDR3 contains 14 residues. CDR3 bases: TGCAGTGCTGACCGGGACAGGCTAGCAGAGACCCAGTACTTC. This encodes CSADRDRLAETQYF.

This clonotype was counted many times. This rearrangement joins TRBV27 to TRBJ1-5; no reliable D call. Per germline, CDR1 MNHEY and CDR2 SMNVEV (reference sequence). The CDR3 consists of 13 residues. V lost 6 bases and J lost 5, with 11 bases in between. For the CDR3, the DNA is TGTGCCAGCAGCTTGAGAACATATCAGCCCCAGCATTTT. Translated, it gives CASSLRTYQPQHF.

There are many counts of this clonotype. The chain joins TRBV5-8 to TRBJ1-6; 8 nucleotides line up with TRBD1. Germline V gene sequence: CDR1 SGHTS, CDR2 YDEGEE. Losses at the gene ends were 4 bases for V and 9 bases for J; bases not matched to a gene: 9. The CDR3 extends over 15 amino acids. The CDR3 DNA is TGTGCCAGCAGCGTGGGCGGACAGGGATCTTCACCCCTCCACTTT. Its translation: CASSVGGQGSSPLHF.

This clonotype was found many times. The rearrangement links TRBV5-1 to TRBJ2-7; 15 bases match TRBD2. The CDR3 has 18 residues. Per the germline V gene, CDR1 is SGHRS and CDR2 is YFSETQ. V dropped 4 bases and J dropped 7; count of bases not matched to a gene: 15. CDR3 sequence (DNA): TGCGCCAGCAGCCCTGGGACTAGCGGGGGGACCCCTCCTGAGGAGCAGTACGTC. Residues: CASSPGTSGGTPPEEQYV.

This clonotype was found many times. The chain is built from TRBV9 and TRBJ2-7; 11 bases match TRBD1. CDR3 length: 16 residues. With V trimmed by 0 bases and J by 4 bases, 6 bases remained unmatched. Germline loops: CDR1 SGDLS, CDR2 YYNGEE. The DNA for the CDR3 is TGTGCCAGCAGCGTAGCCCCGGGACAGGGGGAATACGAGCAGTACTTC. Protein sequence: CASSVAPGQGEYEQYF.

The CDR3 spells CASSQTGNTEAFF. CDR3 DNA: TGTGCCAGCAGCCAAACGGGGAACACTGAAGCTTTCTTT. V and J are TRBV7-6 and TRBJ1-1; no reliable D call. The CDR3 loop spans 13 amino acids. CDR1 and CDR2 from the germline V gene are SGHVS and FNYEAQ. V was cut by 5 bases and J by 1 base, with 8 bases left in between.

This clonotype came up many times. The V gene is TRBV12-3 or TRBV12-4, the J gene TRBJ2-5; TRBD1 or TRBD2 may be the D gene (5 bases each). V lost 3 bases to trimming and J lost 2 bases, with 10 bases between them. The CDR3 is 14 residues long. CDR3 residues: CASSFSWGQETQYF. CDR3 nucleotide sequence: TGTGCCAGCAGTTTTAGTTGGGGGCAAGAGACCCAGTACTTC.

About this clonotype: An end of the junction does not agree with germline; a read error may underlie this. J is TRBJ2-1 and V is TRBV11-2; 9 bases agree with TRBD2. Germline V gives CDR1 SGHAT, CDR2 FQNNGV. This CDR3 comprises 16 residues. The CDR3 protein is CASSLEGSGGKNEQFF. The CDR3 nucleotides are TGTGCCAGCAGCCTAGAGGGTAGCGGGGGCAAGAATGAGCAGTTCTTC. Combining the CDR3 with reference TRBV11-2 and TRBJ2-1 gives the whole variable domain EAGVAQSPRYKIIEKRQSVAFWCNPISGHATLYWYQQILGQGPKLLIQFQNNGVVDDSQLPKDRFSAERLKGVDSTLKIQPAKLEDSAVYLCASSLEGSGGKNEQFFGPGTRLTVL.

This clonotype was detected many times. The junction shows a germline mismatch at one end, possibly a read error. V usage is TRBV6-2 or TRBV6-3 and J usage is TRBJ2-4; D might be TRBD1 or TRBD2, each matching 5 bases. From germline, CDR1 is MNHEY and CDR2 SVGEGT. This CDR3 is 14 amino acids long. This chain's CDR3 is CASSYGRDPTQGDF. For the CDR3, the DNA is TGTGCCAGCAGTTACGGCCGGGACCCAACACAAGGGGACTTC.

The rearrangement joins TRBV24-1 to TRBJ1-5; 9 nucleotides align to TRBD1. The CDR3 totals 15 residues. Germline V gives CDR1 KGHDR, CDR2 SFDVKD. The V segment lost 4 bases and the J segment 5 bases; nucleotides outside the gene matches: 5. CDR3: CATSDPRTGDQPQHF. The CDR3 DNA reads TGTGCCACCAGTGACCCCCGGACAGGGGATCAGCCCCAGCATTTT.

This clonotype appeared many times. The germline gene is not matched at one end of the junction; a read error may be the cause. CDR3 loop: CASTLGPNTDTQYF. For the CDR3, the DNA is TGTGCCAGCACCTTAGGGCCGAACACAGATACGCAGTATTTT. The gene calls are TRBV7-8 and TRBJ2-3; D is ambiguous. CDR3 length: 14 amino acids. CDR1 and CDR2 (germline): SGHVS, FQNEAQ.

This clonotype was picked up many times. The chain joins TRBV4-3 to TRBJ2-1; TRBD2 agrees at 8 bases. Germline V gene sequence: CDR1 LGHNA, CDR2 YSLEER. Trimming removed 1 base from V and 4 bases from J; junction bases left unmatched: 3. CDR3 length: 15 amino acids. CDR3 bases: TGCGCCAGCAGCCAAGTTAGCGGGGCATACAATGAGCAGTTCTTC. This translates into CASSQVSGAYNEQFF.

This clonotype has a count of ten or more. The rearrangement uses TRBV11-2 and TRBJ2-2; no clear D. The ends were cut back, 4 bases at V and 1 base at J, with 7 bases in the middle. The CDR3 has 14 residues. Germline CDR1 is SGHAT and CDR2 is FQNNGV. This CDR3 is CASSSKWNTGELFF. CDR3 nucleotides: TGTGCCAGCAGCTCCAAATGGAACACCGGGGAGCTGTTTTTT. Full variable domain (remainder filled in from reference TRBV11-2 and TRBJ2-2): EAGVAQSPRYKIIEKRQSVAFWCNPISGHATLYWYQQILGQGPKLLIQFQNNGVVDDSQLPKDRFSAERLKGVDSTLKIQPAKLEDSAVYLCASSSKWNTGELFFGEGSRLTVL.

This clonotype was counted many times. V usage is TRBV12-3 or TRBV12-4 and J usage is TRBJ2-4; D is ambiguous. This CDR3 comprises 15 residues. V lost 1 base and J lost 2, with 9 bases in between. DNA of the CDR3: TGTGCCAGCAGTTTAGGGCAGTTAACCAAAAACATTCAGTACTTC. It specifies CASSLGQLTKNIQYF.